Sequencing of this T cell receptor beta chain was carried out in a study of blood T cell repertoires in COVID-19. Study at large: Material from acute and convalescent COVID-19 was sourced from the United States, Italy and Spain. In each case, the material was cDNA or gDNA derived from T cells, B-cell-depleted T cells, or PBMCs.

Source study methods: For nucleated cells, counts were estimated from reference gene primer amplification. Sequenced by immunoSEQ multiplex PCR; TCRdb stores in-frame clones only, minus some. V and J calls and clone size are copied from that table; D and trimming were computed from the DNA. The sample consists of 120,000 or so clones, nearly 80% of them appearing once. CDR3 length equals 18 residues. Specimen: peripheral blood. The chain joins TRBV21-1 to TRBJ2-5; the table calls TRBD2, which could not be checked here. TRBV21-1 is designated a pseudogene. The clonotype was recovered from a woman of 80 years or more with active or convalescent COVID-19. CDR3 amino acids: CASTKSQGLAGAQETQYF. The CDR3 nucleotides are TGTGCCAGCACCAAATCTCAGGGGCTAGCGGGAGCCCAAGAGACCCAGTACTTC.